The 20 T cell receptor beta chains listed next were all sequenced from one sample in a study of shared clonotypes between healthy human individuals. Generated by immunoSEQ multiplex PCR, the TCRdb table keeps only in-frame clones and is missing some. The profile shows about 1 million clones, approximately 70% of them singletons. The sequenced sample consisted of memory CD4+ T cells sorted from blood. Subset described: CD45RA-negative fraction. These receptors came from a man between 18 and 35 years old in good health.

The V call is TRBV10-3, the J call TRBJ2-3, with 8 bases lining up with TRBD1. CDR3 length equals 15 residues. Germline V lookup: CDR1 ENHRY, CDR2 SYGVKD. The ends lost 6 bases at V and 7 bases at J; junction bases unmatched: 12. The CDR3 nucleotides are TGTGCCATCAGGACAGGGGACGGACTACCTAATACGCAGTATTTT. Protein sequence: CAIRTGDGLPNTQYF.

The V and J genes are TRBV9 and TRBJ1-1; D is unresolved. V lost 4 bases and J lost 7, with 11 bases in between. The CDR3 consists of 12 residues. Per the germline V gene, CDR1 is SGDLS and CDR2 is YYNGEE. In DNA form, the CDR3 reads TGTGCCAGCAGCATTAGGGCAGGTGAAGCTTTCTTT. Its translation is CASSIRAGEAFF.

The CDR3 nucleotides read TGTGCCAGCAGCCCCGGAGAGGGAATTTCCTACGAGCAGTACTTC. Protein: CASSPGEGISYEQYF. The rearrangement links TRBV5-4 to TRBJ2-7, with D tentatively TRBD2 (5 bases). The germline V gene encodes CDR1 SGHNT and CDR2 YYREEE (reference sequence). Trimming took 4 bases from V and 1 from J, leaving 15 bases between them. This CDR3 contains 15 residues.

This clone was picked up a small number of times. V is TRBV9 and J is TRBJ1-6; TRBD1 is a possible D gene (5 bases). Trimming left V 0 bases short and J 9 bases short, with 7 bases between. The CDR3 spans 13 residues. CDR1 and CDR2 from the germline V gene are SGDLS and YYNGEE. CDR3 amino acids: CASSVARGSPLHF. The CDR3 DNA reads TGTGCCAGCAGCGTAGCTAGGGGTTCACCCCTCCACTTT. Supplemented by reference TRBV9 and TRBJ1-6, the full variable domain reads DSGVTQTPKHLITATGQRVTLRCSPRSGDLSVYWYQQSLDQGLQFLIQYYNGEERAKGNILERFSAQQFPDLHSELNLSSLELGDSALYFCASSVARGSPLHFGNGTRLTVT.

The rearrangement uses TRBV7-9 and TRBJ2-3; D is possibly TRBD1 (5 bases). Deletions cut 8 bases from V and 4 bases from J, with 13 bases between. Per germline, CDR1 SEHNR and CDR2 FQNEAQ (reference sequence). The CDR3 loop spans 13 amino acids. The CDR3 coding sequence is TGTGCCAGCGGGGCATTCGTTCCAGATACGCAGTATTTT. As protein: CASGAFVPDTQYF.

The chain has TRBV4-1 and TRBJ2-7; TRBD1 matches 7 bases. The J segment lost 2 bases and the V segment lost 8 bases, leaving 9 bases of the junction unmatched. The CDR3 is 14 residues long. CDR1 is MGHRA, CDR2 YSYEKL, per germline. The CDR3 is CASGLQGETYEQYF. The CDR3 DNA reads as TGCGCCAGCGGACTCCAGGGGGAGACCTACGAGCAGTACTTC.

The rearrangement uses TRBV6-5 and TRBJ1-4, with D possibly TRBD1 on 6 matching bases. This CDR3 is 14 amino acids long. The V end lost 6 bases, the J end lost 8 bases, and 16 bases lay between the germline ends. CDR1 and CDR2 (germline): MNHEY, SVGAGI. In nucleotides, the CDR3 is TGTGCCAGCAGCCGGGGACAAGTGGGGGAAAAACTGTTTTTT. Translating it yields CASSRGQVGEKLFF.

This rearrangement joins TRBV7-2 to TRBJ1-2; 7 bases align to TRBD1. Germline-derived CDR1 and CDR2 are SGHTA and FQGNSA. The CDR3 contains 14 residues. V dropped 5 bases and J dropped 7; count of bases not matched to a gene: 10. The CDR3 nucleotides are TGTGCCAGCAGCCCAGGTGGGCAGGGGGGTGGCTACACCTTC. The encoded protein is CASSPGGQGGGYTF.

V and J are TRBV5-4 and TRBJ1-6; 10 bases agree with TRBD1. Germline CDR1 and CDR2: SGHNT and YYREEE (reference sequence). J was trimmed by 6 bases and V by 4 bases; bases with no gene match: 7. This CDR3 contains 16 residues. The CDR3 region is CASSPNWDRGNSPLHF. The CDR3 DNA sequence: TGTGCCAGCAGCCCCAACTGGGACAGGGGTAATTCACCCCTCCACTTT.

The CDR3 is CASSLESISGANVLTF. The CDR3 region has the DNA TGTGCCAGCAGCTTGGAGAGCATCTCTGGGGCCAACGTCCTGACTTTC. V is TRBV5-4 and J is TRBJ2-6; D is ambiguous. V lost 0 bases to trimming and J lost 0 bases, with 7 bases between them. Germline V gene sequence: CDR1 SGHNT, CDR2 YYREEE (reference sequence). This CDR3 is built from 16 residues.

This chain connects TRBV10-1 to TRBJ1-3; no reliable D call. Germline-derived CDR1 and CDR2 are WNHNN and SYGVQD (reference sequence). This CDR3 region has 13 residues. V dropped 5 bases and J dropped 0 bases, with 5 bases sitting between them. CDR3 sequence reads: CASSQSSGNTIYF. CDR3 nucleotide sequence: TGCGCCAGCAGTCAGAGCTCTGGAAACACCATATATTTT.

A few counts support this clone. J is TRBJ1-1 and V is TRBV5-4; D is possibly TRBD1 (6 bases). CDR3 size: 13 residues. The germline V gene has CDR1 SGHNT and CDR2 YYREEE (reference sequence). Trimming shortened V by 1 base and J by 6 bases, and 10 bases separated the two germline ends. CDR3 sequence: CASSLTQGSEAFF. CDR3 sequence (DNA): TGTGCCAGCAGCTTGACACAGGGTTCTGAAGCTTTCTTT.

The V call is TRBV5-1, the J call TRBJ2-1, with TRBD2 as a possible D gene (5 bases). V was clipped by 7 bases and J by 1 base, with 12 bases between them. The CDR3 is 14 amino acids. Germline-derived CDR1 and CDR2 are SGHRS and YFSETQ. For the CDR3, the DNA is TGCGCCAGCCGCATCGGACTTTCCTACAATGAGCAGTTCTTC. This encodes CASRIGLSYNEQFF. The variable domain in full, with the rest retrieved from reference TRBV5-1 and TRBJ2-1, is KAGVTQTPRYLIKTRGQQVTLSCSPISGHRSVSWYQQTPGQGLQFLFEYFSETQRNKGNFPGRFSGRQFSNSRSEMNVSTLELGDSALYLCASRIGLSYNEQFFGPGTRLTVL.

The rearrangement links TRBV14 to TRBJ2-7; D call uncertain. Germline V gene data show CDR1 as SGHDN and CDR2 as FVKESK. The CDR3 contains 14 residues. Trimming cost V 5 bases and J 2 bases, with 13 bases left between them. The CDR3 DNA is TGTGCCAGCAGCACCTTCGTCAGTCCCTACGAGCAGTACTTC. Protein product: CASSTFVSPYEQYF.

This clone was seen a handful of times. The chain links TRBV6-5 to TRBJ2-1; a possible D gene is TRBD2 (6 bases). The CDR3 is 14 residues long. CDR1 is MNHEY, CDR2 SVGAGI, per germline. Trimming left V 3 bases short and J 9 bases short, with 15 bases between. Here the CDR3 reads CASSYLRGLGEQFF. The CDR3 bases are TGTGCCAGCAGTTATCTGCGGGGCCTCGGTGAGCAGTTCTTC.

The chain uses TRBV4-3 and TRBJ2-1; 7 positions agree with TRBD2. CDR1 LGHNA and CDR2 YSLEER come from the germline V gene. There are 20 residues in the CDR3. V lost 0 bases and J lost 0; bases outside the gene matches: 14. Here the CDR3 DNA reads TGCGCCAGCAGCCAAGAGGCCTCCCGTTTAGCGGGCCGCTCCTACAATGAGCAGTTCTTC. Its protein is CASSQEASRLAGRSYNEQFF.

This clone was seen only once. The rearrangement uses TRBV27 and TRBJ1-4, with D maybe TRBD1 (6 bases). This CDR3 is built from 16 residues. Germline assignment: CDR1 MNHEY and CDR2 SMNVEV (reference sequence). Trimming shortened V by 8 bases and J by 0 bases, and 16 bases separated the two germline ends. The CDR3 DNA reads TGTGCCAGCGGTCGCGGACAGACTGCAACTAATGAAAAACTGTTTTTT. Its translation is CASGRGQTATNEKLFF.

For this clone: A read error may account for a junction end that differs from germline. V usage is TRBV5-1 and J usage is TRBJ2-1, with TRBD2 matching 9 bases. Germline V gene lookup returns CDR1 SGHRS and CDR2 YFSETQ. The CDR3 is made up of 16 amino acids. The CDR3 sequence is CANSLAAGGLSNEQFF. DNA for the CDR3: TGCGCCAACAGCTTGGCGGCGGGAGGGCTAAGCAATGAGCAGTTCTTC.

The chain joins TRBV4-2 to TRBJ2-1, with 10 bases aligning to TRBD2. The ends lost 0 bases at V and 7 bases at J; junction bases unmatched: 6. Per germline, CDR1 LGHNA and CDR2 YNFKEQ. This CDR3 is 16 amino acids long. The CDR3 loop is CASSQEIAGGGNEQFF. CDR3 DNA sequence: TGTGCCAGCAGCCAAGAGATAGCGGGGGGTGGAAATGAGCAGTTCTTC.

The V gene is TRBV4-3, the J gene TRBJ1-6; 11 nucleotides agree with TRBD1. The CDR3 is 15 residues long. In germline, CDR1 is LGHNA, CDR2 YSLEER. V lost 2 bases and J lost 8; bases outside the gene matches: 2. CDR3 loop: CASSQSGQGDSPLHF. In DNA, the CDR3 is TGCGCCAGCAGCCAATCGGGACAGGGGGATTCACCCCTCCACTTT.